Included here is one TCR beta chain sequence, with context. Which cohort a participant joined came from the clinical history participants gave. Germline lookup yields CDR1 KGHSH and CDR2 LQKENI. V gave up 5 bases and J gave up 5 bases; unmatched junction bases: 11. The CDR3 sequence is 17 residues long. This entry belongs to a study of blood T cell repertoires in COVID-19. Study-wide context: PBMCs, B-cell-depleted T cells, or T cells provided the cDNA or gDNA that made up the material.

Original processing notes: Nucleated cell counts were estimated from reference gene primer amplification. TCRdb keeps only in-frame clones here, not all; method: immunoSEQ multiplex PCR. V and J calls and clone size follow that table, whereas D and trimming were derived from the DNA. In the table there are approximately 210,000 clones, 88% of which are singletons. The clonotype originates from a woman between 45 and 65 years old with acute COVID-19. The chain links TRBV18 to TRBJ2-5, with 13 positions matching TRBD2. Material: PBMCs or T cells enriched from blood (not recorded which). In nucleotides, the CDR3 is TGTGCCAGCTCAGGACGGACTAGCGGGAGAGTGAGGGAGACCCAGTACTTC. Protein sequence: CASSGRTSGRVRETQYF.